This is a list of T cell receptor beta chains from one sample in a study of T cell responses to AZD1222 COVID-19 vaccine. The data were produced by immunoSEQ multiplex PCR, yet TCRdb's version contains in-frame clones alone and is incomplete. This table has some 97,000 clones, around nine tenths appearing once. Specimen: peripheral blood, collected on day 0 of AZD1222 vaccination. Source of these receptors: an adult in good health. Each CDR3 is given with its conserved first and last residue.

CDR3 | V | length
CASSSPASGYNSPLHF | TRBV28 | 16
CASSPLENEQYF | TRBV6-5 | 12
CASSYGEGGYTF | TRBV6-6 | 12
CASSSPRGQNTEAFF | TRBV5-1 | 15
CASIAPQAGGYTF | TRBV28 | 13
CAWVGTDSYNSPLHF | TRBV30 | 15
CASSTGPRGTEAFF | TRBV6-5 | 14
CAISEWGPIDEAFF | TRBV10-3 | 14
CSASADLKQYF | TRBV20-1 | 11
CASSYWSGNLGDTQYF | TRBV6-5 | 16
CASSHVSEQPQHF | TRBV4-1 | 13
CASSPGQEYNEQFF | TRBV5-1 | 14
CASSILTLYQETQYF | TRBV7-9 | 15
CASPHNGSSMVEQFF | TRBV9 | 15
CASSARTSSYEQYF | TRBV2 | 14
CASNPLGGGGGYTF | TRBV7-2 | 14
CASSRASAGNYGYTF | TRBV6-5 | 15
CASSEVGQTYEQYF | TRBV2 | 14
CASSMEFRTGRNGYTF | TRBV19 | 16
CASRTSPGVNEKLFF | TRBV19 | 15
CASSMTQVGTEAFF | TRBV19 | 14
CASRAGRGNEKLFF | TRBV27 | 14
CASSQSGQETQYF | TRBV3-1/TRBV3-2 | 13
CASSEASGAGGYTF | TRBV6-1 | 14
CASRTGFQPQHF | TRBV27 | 12
CASSFQGSNQPQHF | TRBV27 | 14
CASSLAGWGDQPQHF | TRBV27 | 15
CASSLIVGINSPLHF | TRBV7-2 | 15
CASSPSPQINYGYTF | TRBV18 | 15
CASSLEGDRVYEQYF | TRBV7-8 | 15
CASSHQGGLQGDTQYF | TRBV19 | 16
CASTGGRAYNEQFF | TRBV5-1 | 14
CATPAGAGGSNTGELFF | TRBV7-9 | 17
CATRLSGNTIYF | TRBV19 | 12
CASRSEGGIGGYEQYF | TRBV27 | 16
CASSLVGDQPQHF | TRBV5-8 | 13
CASSDSAKTGELFF | TRBV6-4 | 14
CASSPNTGGWSPLHF | TRBV2 | 15
CAWRTQGTNEKLFF | TRBV30 | 14
CASSSYRVPLGNYGYTF | TRBV7-8 | 17
CASSQGGLAGGNRDEQFF | TRBV7-9 | 18
CASSPAGYRSSSYNEQFF | TRBV7-7 | 18
CASITLGQGVETQYF | TRBV23-1 | 15
CAIPGLSGSIAGELFF | TRBV24-1 | 16